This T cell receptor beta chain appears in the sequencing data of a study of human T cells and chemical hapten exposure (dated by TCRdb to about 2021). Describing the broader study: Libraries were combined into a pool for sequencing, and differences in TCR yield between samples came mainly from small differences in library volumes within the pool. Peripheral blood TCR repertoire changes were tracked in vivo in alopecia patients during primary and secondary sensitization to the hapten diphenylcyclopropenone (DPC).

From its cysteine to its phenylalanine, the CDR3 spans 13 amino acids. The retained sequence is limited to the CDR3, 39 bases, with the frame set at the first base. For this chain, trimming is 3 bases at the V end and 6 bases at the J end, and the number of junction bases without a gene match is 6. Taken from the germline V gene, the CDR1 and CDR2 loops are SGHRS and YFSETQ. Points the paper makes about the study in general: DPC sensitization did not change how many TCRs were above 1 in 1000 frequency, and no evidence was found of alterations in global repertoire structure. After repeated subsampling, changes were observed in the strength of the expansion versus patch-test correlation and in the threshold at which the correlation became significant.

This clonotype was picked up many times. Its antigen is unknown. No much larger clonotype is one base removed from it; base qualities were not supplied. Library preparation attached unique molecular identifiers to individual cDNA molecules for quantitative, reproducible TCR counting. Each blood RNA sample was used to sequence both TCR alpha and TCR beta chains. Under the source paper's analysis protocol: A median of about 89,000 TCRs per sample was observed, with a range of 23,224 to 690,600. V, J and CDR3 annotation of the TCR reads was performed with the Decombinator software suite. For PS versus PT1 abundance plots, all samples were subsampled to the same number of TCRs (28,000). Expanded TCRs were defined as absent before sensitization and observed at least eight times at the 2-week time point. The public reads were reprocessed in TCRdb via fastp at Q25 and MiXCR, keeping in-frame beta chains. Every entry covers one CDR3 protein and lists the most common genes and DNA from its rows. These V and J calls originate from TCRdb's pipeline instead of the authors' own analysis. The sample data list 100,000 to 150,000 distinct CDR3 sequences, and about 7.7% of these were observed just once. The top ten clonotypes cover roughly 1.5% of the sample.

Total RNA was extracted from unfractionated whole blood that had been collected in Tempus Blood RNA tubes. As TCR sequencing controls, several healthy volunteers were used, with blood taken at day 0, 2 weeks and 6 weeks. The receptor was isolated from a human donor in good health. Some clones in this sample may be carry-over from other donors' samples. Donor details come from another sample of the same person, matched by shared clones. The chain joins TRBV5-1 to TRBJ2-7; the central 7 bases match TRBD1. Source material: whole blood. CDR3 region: CASSSGTEREQYF. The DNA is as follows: TGCGCCAGCAGCTCCGGGACAGAACGCGAGCAGTACTTC. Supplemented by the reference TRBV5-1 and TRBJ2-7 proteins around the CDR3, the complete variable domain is KAGVTQTPRYLIKTRGQQVTLSCSPISGHRSVSWYQQTPGQGLQFLFEYFSETQRNKGNFPGRFSGRQFSNSRSEMNVSTLELGDSALYLCASSSGTEREQYFGPGTRLTVT.